Listed here is a single T cell receptor (beta chain). As yet, its antigen is unknown. The sample comes from a study of PD-1 blockade in classical Hodgkin lymphoma. Study at large: A 3 mg/kg intravenous dose of nivolumab was received by patients every 2 weeks.

All patients relapsed after autologous stem cell transplantation, and brentuximab vedotin exposure varied. Study results and limitations: The study reported lower baseline TCR diversity in newly diagnosed patients than in healthy donors.

Trimming shortened V by 3 bases and J by 2 bases, and 12 bases separated the two germline ends. Germline V gives CDR1 ENHRY, CDR2 SYGVKD. This CDR3 spans 15 amino acids. Method: immunoSEQ multiplex PCR; TCRdb's copy keeps in-frame clones and lacks some. The profile shows about 66,000 clones, 71% of them singletons. The sequence derives from a human donor with classical Hodgkin lymphoma. V is TRBV10-3 and J is TRBJ2-3; D remains ambiguous. The sequenced sample was peripheral blood mononuclear cells (PBMCs), obtained before the second cycle of nivolumab. The CDR3: CAISDGGIPTDTQYF. CDR3 in DNA: TGTGCCATCAGTGACGGCGGTATACCCACAGATACGCAGTATTTT.